This entry describes one T cell receptor beta chain. The RNA, 0.5 to 1 ug, was put through reverse transcription using random hexamers. In TCRdb, the immunoSEQ multiplex PCR reads were re-called with MiXCR into one record per CDR3 protein. The sample holds 200,000 to 250,000 distinct CDR3 sequences, around 93% seen once. TEMRA cells were FACS-enriched, while CD8+ and CD4+ T cells were negatively isolated. This sample was taken from a study of CD8 T cells in Susac syndrome. The overall study: Patients with Susac syndrome, at blood draw, were therapy-naive, on corticosteroids, or on intravenous immunoglobulin alone.

The sample comprised CD4+ T cells from PBMCs. The clonotype originates from a human donor with Susac syndrome.

The CDR3 here is CASSPGTGSQETQYF. Written as DNA, the CDR3 is TGTGCCAGCTCCCCCGGGACAGGGTCTCAAGAGACCCAGTACTTC. The chain links TRBV18 to TRBJ2-5; 9 bases match TRBD1. Germline V gene sequence: CDR1 KGHSH, CDR2 LQKENI. This CDR3 is 15 amino acids long. J was trimmed by 2 bases and V by 6 bases; bases with no gene match: 7.